This T cell receptor (beta chain) emerged from a study of CD8 T cell repertoires and HIV-1 epitope variants. On the study more broadly: Cultures ran more than nine days, with IL-2, IL-7 and IL-15 added on days 3 and 7.

The study, taken as a whole, reports: The assay identified only TCR beta chains of antigen-proliferating T cells. About 5 clonotypes recognized Nef KF9, one HW9, none TAALDMSHF.

Data came from immunoSEQ multiplex PCR; TCRdb stores just in-frame clones and leaves some out. The table lists under 100,000 clones, more than 65% of them singletons, with roughly 24% in the top ten. This clone was detected only once. The target antigen is unknown. The source material was uncultured baseline CD8+ T cells from peripheral blood mononuclear cells (PBMCs). The TCR comes from a male donor with HIV.

The CDR3 DNA sequence: TGTGCCAGCAGCGCCTCCGGTTGGGGGGCAACTAATGAAAAACTGTTTTTT. Residues: CASSASGWGATNEKLFF. The V gene is TRBV28, the J gene TRBJ1-4, with TRBD1 as a possible D gene (5 bases). V was pared by 6 bases and J by 0 bases, with 17 bases between. The CDR3 runs 17 residues. Per the germline V gene, CDR1 is MDHEN and CDR2 is SYDVKM.